This T cell receptor (beta chain) came from a study of T-cell reconstitution after alpha-beta-depleted transplantation in children. Notes on the study in general: From surviving recipient T cells and thymic progenitors came the high day-60 TCRbeta diversity observed in some patients. Several hundred expanded graft clones reportedly gave rise to the alpha-beta T cells present about two months after transplant. T-cell counts and diversity at one year following transplant were attributed mainly to newly produced T cells.

As concerns this clonotype: Its target is unknown.

Unique molecular identifiers were built into the TCRbeta library. TCRdb itself ran the PCR reads through MiXCR, one entry per CDR3 protein. Here the sample spans fewer than 250,000 distinct CDR3 sequences, over 15% being singletons. Germline V gene lookup returns CDR1 LGHDT and CDR2 YNNKEL (reference sequence). V shed 4 bases and J shed 0 bases, with 21 bases lying between them. CDR3 length equals 18 residues. The input for sequencing was PBMCs, mostly from graft donor cells, taken 360 days after TCRalphabeta/CD19-depleted stem cell transplant. This sequence was found in a male patient between 2 and 10 years old who had a stem cell transplant for acute lymphoblastic leukemia, so the T cells may come from the graft donor. This chain uses TRBV3-1 with TRBJ2-5; maybe TRBD1 (7 bases). The CDR3 bases are TGTGCCAGCAGCCCCCTCAGGGGGGCCCGTACTTACCAAGAGACCCAGTACTTC. This encodes CASSPLRGARTYQETQYF.